Following are 30 T cell receptor beta chains from one sample sequenced in a study of post-analysis software for immune sequencing data. Points from the study as a whole: Patients had higher frequencies than controls of a handful of TRBV segments, including TRBV5-6, TRBV5-1 and TRBV20-1.

Researchers reported that TCR beta cDNA libraries carried unique molecular identifiers. TCRdb reprocessed the PCR reads with MiXCR, giving one entry per CDR3 protein. The sample gives roughly 670,000 distinct CDR3 sequences, approximately 60% of which show up once; around 11% is in the top ten. What these receptors recognize is not known. The source material was blood. The receptors were sampled from a girl aged 2 to 10 with multiple sclerosis.

This clonotype was seen a few times. The chain carries TRBV5-1 and TRBJ2-1; TRBD1 aligns across 10 bases. Looked up from germline, CDR1 is SGHRS and CDR2 is YFSETQ. The CDR3 runs 15 residues. J gave up 8 bases and V 4 bases, and 9 bases lay outside the gene matches. CDR3 DNA: TGCGCCAGCAGCCCCGTGACAGGGGGCCTGGATGAGCAGTTCTTC. Translating it yields CASSPVTGGLDEQFF.

This clonotype appeared a single time. CDR3 residues: CASKGNGNQPQHF. The CDR3 nucleotides are TGTGCCAGCAAGGGGAATGGCAATCAGCCCCAGCATTTT. This chain uses TRBV2 with TRBJ1-5; D possibly corresponds to TRBD1 (5 bases). Trimming removed 7 bases at V and 2 bases at J, with 9 bases between. The CDR3 covers 13 residues. The germline CDR1 and CDR2 sequences are SNHLY and FYNNEI.

The genes are TRBV7-6 and TRBJ2-6; D perhaps matches TRBD2 (6 bases). The length of the CDR3 is 15 residues. Germline assignment: CDR1 SGHVS and CDR2 FNYEAQ. V shed 1 base and J shed 4 bases, with 8 bases lying between them. The DNA for the CDR3 is TGTGCCAGCAGCTTAGAGCGGGCGGGGGCCAACGTCCTGACTTTC. Translating gives CASSLERAGANVLTF.

The V call is TRBV25-1, the J call TRBJ2-5; tentative D call: TRBD1 (5 bases). The V gene lost 2 bases and the J gene lost 1 base, with 5 bases spanning the gap. The germline gives CDR1 MGHDK, CDR2 SYGVNS. This CDR3 contains 13 residues. The CDR3 DNA reads as TGTGCCAGCAGTGAAACAGGCCAAGAGACCCAGTACTTC. This gives the protein CASSETGQETQYF.

The chain couples TRBV6-2 or TRBV6-3 to TRBJ2-1; TRBD1 agrees at 7 bases. CDR1 and CDR2 from the germline V gene are MNHEY and SVGEGT. The length of the CDR3 is 13 residues. The V gene end was trimmed by 8 bases and the J gene end by 6 bases; junction bases not matched to a gene: 7. CDR3 DNA sequence: TGTGCCAGCCGGACAGGTTTGGCCAATGAGCAGTTCTTC. This gives the protein CASRTGLANEQFF.

The CDR3 coding sequence is TGCAGTGCTAGAGATCGGGCGACCTACAATGAGCAGTTCTTC. Translation: CSARDRATYNEQFF. The rearrangement joins TRBV20-1 to TRBJ2-1, with D hard to call. Trimming removed 0 bases from V and 2 bases from J, with 8 bases in between. The CDR3 runs 14 residues. Germline values: CDR1 DFQATT, CDR2 SNEGSKA (reference sequence).

The CDR3 protein is CASRWGISYEQYF. The CDR3 coding sequence is TGTGCCAGCCGGTGGGGGATCTCCTACGAGCAGTACTTC. This chain joins TRBV6-1 and TRBJ2-7; D may match TRBD1 or TRBD2 (5 bases each). The CDR3 contains 13 residues. Germline CDR1 and CDR2: MNHNS and SASEGT. Deletions cut 8 bases from V and 0 bases from J, with 11 bases between.

The chain joins TRBV20-1 to TRBJ2-1, with D possibly being TRBD1 (5 bases). Germline-derived CDR1 and CDR2 are DFQATT and SNEGSKA (reference sequence). Trimming removed 5 bases from V and 0 bases from J, with 14 bases in between. This CDR3 spans 15 amino acids. The CDR3 protein is CSASTKGVSYNEQFF. The DNA of the CDR3 is TGCAGTGCTTCTACGAAAGGGGTCTCCTACAATGAGCAGTTCTTC.

The chain has TRBV28 and TRBJ1-5, with D unclear. V dropped 3 bases and J dropped 2 bases, with 14 bases sitting between them. This CDR3 comprises 16 residues. Germline assignment: CDR1 MDHEN and CDR2 SYDVKM. Here the CDR3 reads CASSFGPRRGNQPQHF. The CDR3 nucleotides read TGTGCCAGCAGTTTTGGCCCCCGGAGGGGCAATCAGCCCCAGCATTTT.

This sequence joins TRBV27 and TRBJ2-7; maybe TRBD1 (7 bases). Germline V gene sequence: CDR1 MNHEY, CDR2 SMNVEV (reference sequence). CDR3 length equals 16 residues. V lost 8 bases and J lost 5, with 25 bases in between. CDR3 region: CASYPRGSPSGDEQYF. The CDR3 region has the DNA TGTGCCAGCTACCCCAGGGGGTCCCCCTCGGGGGACGAGCAGTACTTC.

CDR3 protein: CSAPTEDQETQYF. The CDR3 coding sequence is TGCAGTGCTCCCACTGAGGACCAAGAGACCCAGTACTTC. The rearrangement uses TRBV20-1 and TRBJ2-5; no definite D call. Looked up from germline, CDR1 is DFQATT and CDR2 is SNEGSKA (reference sequence). V was shortened by 5 bases and J by 0 bases, with 10 bases between the two germline ends. This CDR3 spans 13 amino acids.

The chain links TRBV2 to TRBJ1-5; no clear D. With 6 bases removed from V and 3 bases from J, the gap between germline ends came to 12 bases. The CDR3 consists of 14 residues. Per germline, CDR1 SNHLY and CDR2 FYNNEI. CDR3 sequence: CASRESFSNQPQHF. In nucleotides, the CDR3 is TGTGCCAGCAGGGAAAGTTTCTCCAATCAGCCCCAGCATTTT.

The chain joins TRBV5-1 to TRBJ2-5, with 8 bases fitting TRBD1. In germline, CDR1 is SGHRS, CDR2 YFSETQ. V shed 2 bases and J 5 bases; nucleotides not matched to a gene: 8. The CDR3 totals 15 residues. This chain's CDR3 is CASSLGQGSKETQYF. The CDR3 nucleotides read TGCGCCAGCAGCTTAGGACAGGGAAGCAAGGAGACCCAGTACTTC.

This clonotype is a singleton in its sample. This sequence joins TRBV6-5 and TRBJ2-6; weak D call: TRBD1 (6 bases). Germline assignment: CDR1 MNHEY and CDR2 SVGAGI. This CDR3 is 17 amino acids long. The V end was cut by 0 bases, the J end by 4 bases, with 13 bases between. As DNA, the CDR3 is TGTGCCAGCAGTTACTCGCCACACAGGGCCGGGGCCAACGTCCTGACTTTC. Its protein product is CASSYSPHRAGANVLTF.

In its sample, this clonotype was seen a few times. This chain uses TRBV12-3 or TRBV12-4 with TRBJ1-2; maybe TRBD1 (6 bases). The CDR3 is 13 amino acids. The V end lost 4 bases, the J end lost 4 bases, and 10 bases lay between the germline ends. In DNA form, the CDR3 reads TGTGCCAGCAGTTCGGGACAACCCTATGGCTACACCTTC. Translating gives CASSSGQPYGYTF.

This chain connects TRBV5-1 to TRBJ1-1, with 8 bases identical to TRBD1. Germline V gene lookup returns CDR1 SGHRS and CDR2 YFSETQ. Trimming cost V 0 bases and J 6 bases; bases outside gene matches: 7. The CDR3 is 15 residues long. Written as DNA, the CDR3 is TGCGCCAGCAGCTTGGCCGCAGGGGGCGAGTCTGAAGCTTTCTTT. The encoded protein is CASSLAAGGESEAFF.

This chain connects TRBV29-1 to TRBJ2-7, with 13 bases aligning to TRBD2. The ends lost 6 bases at V and 4 bases at J; junction bases unmatched: 6. The CDR3 contains 14 residues. Germline V CDR1 and CDR2: SQVTM, ANQGSEA. CDR3: CSVRTSGSPYEQYF. As DNA, the CDR3 is TGCAGCGTCCGGACTAGCGGGAGCCCTTACGAGCAGTACTTC.

This clonotype was counted only a few times. The genes are TRBV15 and TRBJ1-4; 9 bases agree with TRBD1. In germline, CDR1 is LNHNV, CDR2 YYDKDF (reference sequence). The V segment lost 2 bases and the J segment 5 bases; nucleotides outside the gene matches: 3. The CDR3 is made up of 15 amino acids. CDR3 nucleotide sequence: TGTGCCACCAGCAGACCCACAGGGGGCAATGAAAAACTGTTTTTT. Translation: CATSRPTGGNEKLFF. The entire variable domain, with the rest obtained from reference TRBV15 and TRBJ1-4, is as follows: DAMVIQNPRYQVTQFGKPVTLSCSQTLNHNVMYWYQQKSSQAPKLLFHYYDKDFNNEADTPDNFQSRRPNTSFCFLDIRSPGLGDTAMYLCATSRPTGGNEKLFFGSGTQLSVL.

The rearrangement joins TRBV24-1 to TRBJ2-1; 7 bases line up with TRBD2. In germline, CDR1 is KGHDR, CDR2 SFDVKD. The CDR3 is 13 amino acids. V lost 9 bases, J lost 2 bases, and 3 bases stayed unmatched. CDR3 nucleotide sequence: TGTGCCACCGGTGGGGGGGCCTACAATGAGCAGTTCTTC. Its translation: CATGGGAYNEQFF.

This clonotype was picked up a small number of times. Its ends do not fully match the called genes, so a read error is possible. This chain links TRBV5-5 with TRBJ2-5; possibly TRBD2 for D (5 bases). From germline, CDR1 is SGHKS and CDR2 YYEKEE (reference sequence). The CDR3 runs to 14 residues. Here the CDR3 DNA reads TGCGCCAGCAGCTTGGTCACGGGGTTAGAGACCCAGTACTTC. This codes for CASSLVTGLETQYF. The full variable domain, completed using reference TRBV5-5 and TRBJ2-5, is DAGVTQSPTHLIKTRGQQVTLRCSPISGHKSVSWYQQVLGQGPQFIFQYYEKEERGRGNFPDRFSARQFPNYSSELNVNALLLGDSALYLCASSLVTGLETQYFGPGTRLLVL.

The V call is TRBV29-1, the J call TRBJ2-5, with 8 bases that match TRBD1. This CDR3 spans 13 amino acids. The germline CDR1 and CDR2 sequences are SQVTM and ANQGSEA. After removal of 6 bases from V and 1 base from J, the junction contained 4 bases not matched to a gene. The CDR3 is CSVNRGAQETQYF. CDR3 sequence (DNA): TGCAGCGTAAACAGGGGGGCCCAAGAGACCCAGTACTTC.

This clonotype has only one observation. J is TRBJ1-1 and V is TRBV29-1; D gene ambiguous. Germline V lookup: CDR1 SQVTM, CDR2 ANQGSEA. The CDR3 is made up of 13 amino acids. V was cut by 5 bases and J by 0 bases, with 10 bases left in between. The CDR3 DNA follows: TGCAGCGTTAGGTATGGGGTGAACACTGAAGCTTTCTTT. It codes for CSVRYGVNTEAFF.

This clonotype was observed a few times. The chain is built from TRBV7-9 and TRBJ1-1; tentative D call: TRBD1 (5 bases). Trimming removed 1 base at V and 3 bases at J, with 18 bases between. Germline loops: CDR1 SEHNR, CDR2 FQNEAQ (reference sequence). The CDR3 has 17 residues. In DNA, the CDR3 is TGTGCCAGCAGCTTAGACGTCCCGGGGGGTTGGGACACTGAAGCTTTCTTT. Amino acid sequence: CASSLDVPGGWDTEAFF.

In nucleotides, the CDR3 is TGTGCCAGCAGCGTGGCCCCCGGCGGGAGTTACGAGCAGTACTTC. This encodes CASSVAPGGSYEQYF. V usage is TRBV9 and J usage is TRBJ2-4; 7 bases are shared with TRBD2. TRBJ2-7 explains the end of the DNA better; the J call may be wrong. The length of the CDR3 is 15 residues. Germline CDR1 reads SGDLS; CDR2 reads YYNGEE.

The gene calls are TRBV9 and TRBJ1-6; no clear D. This CDR3 is built from 18 residues. Per germline, CDR1 SGDLS and CDR2 YYNGEE. Trimming pared 4 bases from V and 0 bases from J, leaving 17 bases between. CDR3 sequence reads: CASSPSRGPSSYNSPLHF. CDR3 nucleotides: TGTGCCAGCAGCCCGAGCCGAGGTCCTAGCTCCTATAATTCACCCCTCCACTTT. Supplemented by reference TRBV9 and TRBJ1-6, the full variable domain reads DSGVTQTPKHLITATGQRVTLRCSPRSGDLSVYWYQQSLDQGLQFLIQYYNGEERAKGNILERFSAQQFPDLHSELNLSSLELGDSALYFCASSPSRGPSSYNSPLHFGNGTRLTVT.

The chain employs TRBV3-1 and TRBJ2-1; D may be TRBD1 (5 bases). CDR1 LGHDT and CDR2 YNNKEL come from the germline V gene (reference sequence). The CDR3 contains 18 residues. Trimming cost V 2 bases and J 6 bases, with 23 bases left between them. The CDR3 nucleotides are TGTGCCAGCAGCCAAAGAAGGCCCGGGCTAAGAAGGGGCAATGAGCAGTTCTTC. It codes for CASSQRRPGLRRGNEQFF.

The chain carries TRBV5-1 and TRBJ2-1; 7 bases are shared with TRBD1. With 2 bases clipped from V and 7 bases from J, the junction kept 9 bases outside the gene matches. Germline loops: CDR1 SGHRS, CDR2 YFSETQ. CDR3 length: 15 residues. The CDR3 sequence: CASSLAGTANNEQFF. The CDR3 nucleotides read TGCGCCAGCAGCTTAGCCGGGACAGCAAATAATGAGCAGTTCTTC. The entire variable domain, with the rest obtained from reference TRBV5-1 and TRBJ2-1, is as follows: KAGVTQTPRYLIKTRGQQVTLSCSPISGHRSVSWYQQTPGQGLQFLFEYFSETQRNKGNFPGRFSGRQFSNSRSEMNVSTLELGDSALYLCASSLAGTANNEQFFGPGTRLTVL.

This chain uses TRBV2 with TRBJ2-3; 7 bases map to TRBD1. The CDR3 sequence is 13 residues long. The V segment lost 3 bases and the J segment 6 bases; nucleotides outside the gene matches: 3. Looked up from germline, CDR1 is SNHLY and CDR2 is FYNNEI. DNA of the CDR3: TGTGCCAGCAGTGAGCGCAGGGGGGATACGCAGTATTTT. Translation gives CASSERRGDTQYF.

The chain combines TRBV12-3 or TRBV12-4 with TRBJ2-1, with 10 bases that match TRBD2. The length of the CDR3 is 16 residues. V shed 6 bases and J 3 bases; nucleotides not matched to a gene: 8. The CDR3 region is CASRRLGLAVYNEQFF. CDR3 coding DNA: TGTGCCAGCAGGCGGCTCGGACTAGCGGTCTACAATGAGCAGTTCTTC.

This clonotype occurred a few times. The rearrangement links TRBV6-4 to TRBJ2-3; 8 bases agree with TRBD2. The V and J ends lost 3 bases and 1 base, in that order; junction bases with no gene match: 3. The CDR3 is made up of 15 amino acids. Germline loops: CDR1 MRHNA, CDR2 SNTAGT. The CDR3 DNA reads as TGTGCCAGCAGTGAAGGGCGGGAGGGCACAGATACGCAGTATTTT. It codes for CASSEGREGTDTQYF.